This TCR beta chain was identified in a study of CD8+ T cells in alopecia areata. Remarks on this clone: The antigen remains undetermined.

V trimming: 3 bases; J trimming: 4 bases; junction bases outside the gene matches: 4. Germline V gives CDR1 SQVTM, CDR2 ANQGSEA. This CDR3 spans 13 amino acids. Treatment denoted: oral pan-JAK inhibitor, 5-10 mg twice daily. Study-level results: Clonality was higher in lesional than normal scalp, especially in alopecia totalis/universalis.

Sequencing templates came from extracted RNA that was reverse transcribed into cDNA. The method was immunoSEQ multiplex PCR; TCRdb's version includes in-frame clones alone and lacks a portion of them. The top ten hold approximately 15% of the sample, which has 140,000 to 150,000 clones, about 51% seen once. Sequenced material: CD8+ T cells sorted from blood, taken at week 4, from a patient treated with tofacitinib. This TCR was recovered from a human donor with alopecia areata. The rearrangement joins TRBV29-1 to TRBJ2-3; 7 bases line up with TRBD2. CDR3 in amino acids: CSVDGLAADTQYF. The CDR3 nucleotides read TGCAGCGTTGATGGGCTAGCGGCAGATACGCAGTATTTT.